The sequence of this TCR beta chain was determined in a study of blood T cell repertoires in COVID-19. The assay was immunoSEQ multiplex PCR, and TCRdb's table has in-frame clones only and misses some. The table has more than 200,000 clones, over 80% seen once; the top ten hold 1.5% to 2%. Germline lookup yields CDR1 LNHNV and CDR2 YYDKDF (reference sequence). V was cut by 5 bases and J by 6 bases, with 15 bases left in between. The CDR3 consists of 14 residues. The rearrangement uses TRBV15 and TRBJ2-3, with D possibly being TRBD2 (7 bases). The source is a woman aged 18-29 years who had recovered from COVID-19. Material: PBMCs or T cells enriched from blood (not recorded which). DNA for the CDR3: TGTGCCACCAGCCCCTTAGGGAGGGGGGATACGCAGTATTTT. Amino acid sequence: CATSPLGRGDTQYF.